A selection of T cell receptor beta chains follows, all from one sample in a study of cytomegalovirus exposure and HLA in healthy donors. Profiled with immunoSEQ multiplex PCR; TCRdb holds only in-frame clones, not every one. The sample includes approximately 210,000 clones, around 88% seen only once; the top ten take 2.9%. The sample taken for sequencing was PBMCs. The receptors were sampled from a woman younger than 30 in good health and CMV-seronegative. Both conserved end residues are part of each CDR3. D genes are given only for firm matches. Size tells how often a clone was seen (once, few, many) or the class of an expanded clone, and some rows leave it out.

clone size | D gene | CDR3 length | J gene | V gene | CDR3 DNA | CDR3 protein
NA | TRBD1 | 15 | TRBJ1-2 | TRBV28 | TGTGCCAGCAGTTTATCCTCGGGACAGAGCTATGGCTACACCTTC | CASSLSSGQSYGYTF
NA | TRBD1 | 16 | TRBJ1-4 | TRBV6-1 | TGTGCCAGCAGTGAACGTAGGGGGCGGGTTAATGAAAAACTGTTTTTT | CASSERRGRVNEKLFF
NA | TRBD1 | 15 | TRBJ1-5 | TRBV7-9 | TGTGCCAGCAGCCCGGGACAGGGGGTAGGTCAGCCCCAGCATTTT | CASSPGQGVGQPQHF
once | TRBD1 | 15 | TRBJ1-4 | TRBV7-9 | TGTGCCAGCAGCATATGGACAGGGGAGAATGAAAAACTGTTTTTT | CASSIWTGENEKLFF
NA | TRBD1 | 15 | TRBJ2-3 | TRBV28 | TGTGCCAGCAGTACCCCGGGACAGGGGACAGATACGCAGTATTTT | CASSTPGQGTDTQYF
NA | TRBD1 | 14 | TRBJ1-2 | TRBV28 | TGTGCCAGCAGTTTAAGGGACAGGTCCTACCTCTACACCTTC | CASSLRDRSYLYTF
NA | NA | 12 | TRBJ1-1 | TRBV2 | TGTGCCAGCAACGAAGGAGCCGCTGGAGCTTTCTTT | CASNEGAAGAFF
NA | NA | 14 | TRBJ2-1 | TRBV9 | TGTGCCAGCAGCGTAGGGACAGCCTACAATGAGCAGTTCTTC | CASSVGTAYNEQFF
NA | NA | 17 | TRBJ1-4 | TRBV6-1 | TGTGCCAGCAGTGAATTTAAGAGGACGGGAGGGCATGAAAAACTGTTTTTT | CASSEFKRTGGHEKLFF
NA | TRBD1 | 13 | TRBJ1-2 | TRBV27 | TGTGCCAGCAGGGAGACAGGGAGCTATGGCTACACCTTC | CASRETGSYGYTF
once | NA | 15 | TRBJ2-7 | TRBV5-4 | TGTGCCAGCAGCTCCCTTCAAAAAACTCCCTACGAGCAGTACTTC | CASSSLQKTPYEQYF
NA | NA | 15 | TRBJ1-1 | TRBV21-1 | TGTGCCAGCAGCAAATGGCCCGACAGGAACACTGAAGCTTTCTTT | CASSKWPDRNTEAFF
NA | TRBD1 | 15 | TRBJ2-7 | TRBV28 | TGTGCCAGCAGTCAACCAAGGGGGCAGTCCTACGAGCAGTACTTC | CASSQPRGQSYEQYF
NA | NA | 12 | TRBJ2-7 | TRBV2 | TGTGCCAGCAGTCTGAGCTCCTACGAGCAGTACTTC | CASSLSSYEQYF
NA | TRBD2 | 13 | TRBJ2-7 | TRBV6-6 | TGTGCCAGCAGTCGTACTAGCGGCTACGAGCAGTACTTC | CASSRTSGYEQYF
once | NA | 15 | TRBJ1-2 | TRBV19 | TGTGCCAGTAGTACCAGACAGAAAAATAACTATGGCTACACCTTC | CASSTRQKNNYGYTF
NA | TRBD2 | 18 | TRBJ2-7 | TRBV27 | TGTGCCAGCAGTTTAGTAGCAGCAGGGCTAGCGGGGTTGGACGAGCAGTACTTC | CASSLVAAGLAGLDEQYF
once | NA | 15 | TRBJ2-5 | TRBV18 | TGTGCCAGCTCACCCCCTGGTAGAAGCCAAGAGACCCAGTACTTC | CASSPPGRSQETQYF
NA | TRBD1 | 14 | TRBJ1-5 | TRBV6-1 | TGTGCCAGCAGAGGACAGGGGAACGGTCAGCCCCAGCATTTT | CASRGQGNGQPQHF
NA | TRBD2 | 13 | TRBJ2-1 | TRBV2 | TGTGCCAGCAGCAGCGGGGCTCGAAATGAGCAGTTCTTC | CASSSGARNEQFF
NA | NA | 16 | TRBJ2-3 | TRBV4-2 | TGTGCCAGCAGCCAAGATGCGGGGCTAAGCACAGATACGCAGTATTTT | CASSQDAGLSTDTQYF
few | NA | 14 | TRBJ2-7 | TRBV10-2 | TGCGCCAGCAGTGAGAGGGGGACCTCAACCGAGCAGTACTTC | CASSERGTSTEQYF
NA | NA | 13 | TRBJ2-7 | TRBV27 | TGTGCCAGCAGTTTCCAGGGGTCCTACGAGCAGTACTTC | CASSFQGSYEQYF
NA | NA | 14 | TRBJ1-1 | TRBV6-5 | TGTGCCAGCAGGTCGTCAGGGATGAACACTGAAGCTTTCTTT | CASRSSGMNTEAFF
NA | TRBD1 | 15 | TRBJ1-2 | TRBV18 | TGTGCCAGCTCACCACAACGACAGGGGGCCAATGGCTACACCTTC | CASSPQRQGANGYTF
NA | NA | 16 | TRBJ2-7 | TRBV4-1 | TGCGCCAGCAGCCAAGGGGGTCGGCGGGATGACAACGAGCAGTACTTC | CASSQGGRRDDNEQYF